Shown below are 13 T cell receptor beta chains from a single sample sequenced in a study of CD8+ T cells in alopecia areata. The treatment denotes: oral pan-JAK inhibitor, 5-10 mg twice daily. RNA, once extracted, was reverse transcribed into cDNA for use as the sequencing template. Libraries were prepared by immunoSEQ multiplex PCR; TCRdb keeps only in-frame clonotypes and omits some of them. The table has fewer than 250,000 clones, about two fifths seen once. Sequenced material: CD4+ T cells sorted from blood, taken at roughly week 30, from a patient treated with tofacitinib. The origin of the receptors is a human donor with alopecia areata.

The chain links TRBV25-1 to TRBJ2-3; D may be TRBD1 or TRBD2 (5 bases each). Trimming stripped 4 bases from V and 11 bases from J, with 16 bases between. Germline CDR1 is MGHDK and CDR2 is SYGVNS. This CDR3 has 13 amino acids. CDR3: CASSAPGPMGQYF. CDR3 nucleotides: TGTGCCAGCAGTGCCCCGGGACCGATGGGGCAGTATTTT. Looking up the rest from reference TRBV25-1 and TRBJ2-3 gives the full variable domain: EADIYQTPRYLVIGTGKKITLECSQTMGHDKMYWYQQDPGMELHLIHYSYGVNSTEKGDLSSESTVSRIRTEHFPLTLESARPSHTSQYLCASSAPGPMGQYFGPGTRLTVL.

The CDR3 sequence is CASSVATYSGNIQYF. The DNA for the CDR3 is TGTGCCAGCAGCGTAGCTACGTACTCGGGAAACATTCAGTACTTC. The J gene is TRBJ2-4, the V gene TRBV9; D remains unclear. V was trimmed by 0 bases and J by 6 bases, leaving 13 bases between them. Germline values: CDR1 SGDLS, CDR2 YYNGEE. The CDR3 loop spans 15 amino acids.

The V gene is TRBV6-5, the J gene TRBJ1-3, with 8 bases aligning to TRBD1. The CDR3 totals 13 residues. J was trimmed by 4 bases and V by 6 bases; bases with no gene match: 2. Per the germline V gene, CDR1 is MNHEY and CDR2 is SVGAGI. The CDR3 spells CASRTGAGNTIYF. DNA of the CDR3: TGTGCCAGCAGGACAGGGGCAGGAAACACCATATATTTT.

This clone was recorded a few times. The J gene is TRBJ1-5, the V gene TRBV19; D is uncertain. The CDR3 is 14 amino acids. V was trimmed by 6 bases and J by 4 bases, leaving 13 bases between them. CDR1 and CDR2 from the germline V gene are LNHDA and SQIVND (reference sequence). The CDR3 region has the DNA TGTGCCAGTAGCCTTCGGACGGAGAATCAGCCCCAGCATTTT. It codes for CASSLRTENQPQHF. The whole variable domain, filled in from reference TRBV19 and TRBJ1-5, reads DGGITQSPKYLFRKEGQNVTLSCEQNLNHDAMYWYRQDPGQGLRLIYYSQIVNDFQKGDIAEGYSVSREKKESFPLTVTSAQKNPTAFYLCASSLRTENQPQHFGDGTRLSIL.

The rearrangement joins TRBV2 to TRBJ1-1; D gene ambiguous. In germline, CDR1 is SNHLY, CDR2 FYNNEI. The CDR3 contains 13 residues. V lost 6 bases to trimming and J lost 2 bases, with 10 bases between them. The CDR3 spells CASRGAGNTEAFF. In nucleotides, the CDR3 is TGTGCCAGCAGGGGTGCAGGAAACACTGAAGCTTTCTTT.

This clone was detected only a few times. This chain uses TRBV5-1 with TRBJ1-1, with D unresolved. Trimming left V 5 bases short and J 4 bases short, with 18 bases between. This CDR3 spans 15 amino acids. The germline gives CDR1 SGHRS, CDR2 YFSETQ. Here the CDR3 DNA reads TGCGCCAGCAGTTCCCTAGGGTCTGAGGGCACTGAAGCTTTCTTT. This gives the protein CASSSLGSEGTEAFF.

This chain joins TRBV5-1 and TRBJ2-2; 9 nucleotides align to TRBD2. The CDR3 totals 18 residues. Looked up from germline, CDR1 is SGHRS and CDR2 is YFSETQ. After removal of 0 bases from V and 0 bases from J, the junction contained 6 bases not matched to a gene. CDR3 region: CASSLGPAGGTNTGELFF. CDR3 sequence (DNA): TGCGCCAGCAGCTTGGGTCCAGCGGGAGGAACGAACACCGGGGAGCTGTTTTTT.

This rearrangement joins TRBV30 to TRBJ2-1, with TRBD1 matching 9 bases. The CDR3 extends over 14 amino acids. Trimming took 1 base from V and 16 from J; bases not matched to a gene: 14. Germline CDR1 and CDR2: GTSNPN and SVGIG (reference sequence). The CDR3 region is CAWSGGTGSRGCFF. CDR3 DNA sequence: TGTGCCTGGAGTGGAGGGACAGGGAGCCGCGGGTGCTTCTTC.

This clone was found a few times. The gene calls are TRBV5-6 and TRBJ1-1, with a weak D call TRBD1 (5 bases). V was pared by 4 bases and J by 3 bases, with 19 bases between. The CDR3 spans 16 residues. Germline CDR1 SGHDT, CDR2 YYEEEE. The CDR3 DNA is TGTGCCAGCAGCCGTCGTGGGGGTGGGAGGTACACTGAAGCTTTCTTT. Translating it yields CASSRRGGGRYTEAFF.

There are a few counts of this clone. The chain links TRBV2 to TRBJ2-1; the D is unclear. CDR3 length equals 13 residues. The V gene lost 6 bases and the J gene lost 5 bases, with 11 bases spanning the gap. Germline V gene data show CDR1 as SNHLY and CDR2 as FYNNEI. The CDR3 DNA reads as TGTGCCAGCAGAACCCATGGTCACAATGAGCAGTTCTTC. Translated, it gives CASRTHGHNEQFF.

This clone showed up just a few times. The rearrangement joins TRBV30 to TRBJ2-7, with D maybe TRBD1 (6 bases). Trimming removed 1 base from V and 5 bases from J, with 24 bases in between. The germline V gene encodes CDR1 GTSNPN and CDR2 SVGIG (reference sequence). The length of the CDR3 is 17 residues. CDR3 in DNA: TGTGCCTGGAGTGCCTTGAGCCCTCAAACAACAGGGAACGAGCAGTACTTC. Residues: CAWSALSPQTTGNEQYF.

This clone has just a few counts. The chain combines TRBV19 with TRBJ1-1; 7 bases map to TRBD1. From germline, CDR1 is LNHDA and CDR2 SQIVND (reference sequence). This CDR3 has 13 amino acids. J was trimmed by 2 bases and V by 6 bases; bases with no gene match: 3. Here the CDR3 DNA reads TGTGCCAGTAGGGACAGGCTTAACACTGAAGCTTTCTTT. Protein: CASRDRLNTEAFF.

A few counts support this clone. The chain carries TRBV4-1 and TRBJ1-2; the match to TRBD1 covers 8 bases. Germline lookup yields CDR1 MGHRA and CDR2 YSYEKL. The trim removed 2 bases at V and 0 bases at J, leaving 2 bases unmatched. This CDR3 is built from 15 residues. As DNA, the CDR3 is TGCGCCAGCAGCCAACAACAGGGGGCTAACTATGGCTACACCTTC. Translating it yields CASSQQQGANYGYTF.